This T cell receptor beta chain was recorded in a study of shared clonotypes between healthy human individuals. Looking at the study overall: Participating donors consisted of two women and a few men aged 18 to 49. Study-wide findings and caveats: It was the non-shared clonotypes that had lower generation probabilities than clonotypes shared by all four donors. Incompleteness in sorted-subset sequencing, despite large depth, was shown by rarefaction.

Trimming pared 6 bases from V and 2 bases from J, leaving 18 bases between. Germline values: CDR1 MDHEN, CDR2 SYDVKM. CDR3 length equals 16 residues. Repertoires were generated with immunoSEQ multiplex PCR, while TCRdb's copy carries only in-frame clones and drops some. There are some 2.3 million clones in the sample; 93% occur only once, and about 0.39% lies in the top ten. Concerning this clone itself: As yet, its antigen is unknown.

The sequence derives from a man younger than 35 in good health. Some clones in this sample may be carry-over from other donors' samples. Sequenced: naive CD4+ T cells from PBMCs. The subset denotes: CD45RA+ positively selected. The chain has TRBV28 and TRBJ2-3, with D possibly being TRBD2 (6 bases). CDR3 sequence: CASRPRLVWATDTQYF. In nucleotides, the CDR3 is TGTGCCAGCAGGCCCCGACTAGTTTGGGCCACAGATACGCAGTATTTT.